The rows below give T cell receptor beta chains drawn from one sample of a study of blood T cell repertoires in COVID-19. Some clones are missing from TCRdb's copy, which holds only in-frame ones; the method was immunoSEQ multiplex PCR. The sample lists some 150,000 clones; approximately 84% were seen once. Sequencing input: PBMCs or T cells enriched from blood (not recorded which). All receptors come from a woman aged 18 to 35 who had been exposed to COVID-19. The CDR3 runs from the conserved cysteine through the conserved F or W. The D gene is left open where the match is weak. Only part of the rows carry a size: once, few, many, or a class if the clone is expanded.

d_gene: -
abundance: -
j_gene: TRBJ2-3
v_gene: TRBV7-8
CDR3nt: TGTGCCAGCAGCCGGTTCGGGTGGCAAGCGACAGGGGGAAGCGGGAGACGTGGCACAGATACGCAGTATTTT
CDR3aa: CASSRFGWQATGGSGRRGTDTQYF

d_gene: -
abundance: -
j_gene: TRBJ2-6
v_gene: TRBV29-1
CDR3nt: TGCAGCGTCGGCCCGGGACTGAACTCTGGGGCCAACGTCCTGACTTTC
CDR3aa: CSVGPGLNSGANVLTF

d_gene: TRBD1
abundance: -
j_gene: TRBJ2-3
v_gene: TRBV18
CDR3nt: TGTGCCAGCTACGGGACAGGTGATATCACAGATACGCAGTATTTT
CDR3aa: CASYGTGDITDTQYF

d_gene: TRBD2
abundance: -
j_gene: TRBJ2-1
v_gene: TRBV2
CDR3nt: TGTGCCAGCAGTGATGATAGCGGGATCCGAAATGAGCAGTTCTTC
CDR3aa: CASSDDSGIRNEQFF

d_gene: TRBD2
abundance: -
j_gene: TRBJ2-2
v_gene: TRBV3-1/TRBV3-2
CDR3nt: TGTGCCAGCAGCCGATACACCGCCACTAGCGGGTCGAACACCGGGGAGCTGTTTTTT
CDR3aa: CASSRYTATSGSNTGELFF

d_gene: -
abundance: many
j_gene: TRBJ2-7
v_gene: TRBV6-1
CDR3nt: TGTGCCAGCAGTGAAGACCTCACAGGGACACTGACCTACGAGCAGTACTTC
CDR3aa: CASSEDLTGTLTYEQYF

d_gene: TRBD2
abundance: -
j_gene: TRBJ2-1
v_gene: TRBV9
CDR3nt: TGTGCCAGCAGCGTTTCGGGACTAGCCGATAGCTCCTACAATGAGCAGTTCTTC
CDR3aa: CASSVSGLADSSYNEQFF

d_gene: TRBD1
abundance: once
j_gene: TRBJ1-2
v_gene: TRBV18
CDR3nt: TGTGCCAGCGGCGGGACAGGGGGCCTGTATGGCTACACCTTC
CDR3aa: CASGGTGGLYGYTF

d_gene: -
abundance: once
j_gene: TRBJ2-7
v_gene: TRBV7-9
CDR3nt: TGTGCCAGCAGGCCCATAGGGGGGGCCTACGAGCAGTACTTC
CDR3aa: CASRPIGGAYEQYF

d_gene: TRBD1
abundance: -
j_gene: TRBJ1-1
v_gene: TRBV15
CDR3nt: TGTGCCACCAGCGTTAACAGGGGGGTCACTGAAGCTTTCTTT
CDR3aa: CATSVNRGVTEAFF

d_gene: -
abundance: -
j_gene: TRBJ1-6
v_gene: TRBV6-1
CDR3nt: TGTGCCAGCAGTGCACAGGGCCTTAGCTCCTATAATTCACCCCTCCACTTT
CDR3aa: CASSAQGLSSYNSPLHF

d_gene: -
abundance: few
j_gene: TRBJ2-6
v_gene: TRBV19
CDR3nt: TGTGCCAGTAGTACCCGAGGGTCTGGGGCCAACGTCCTGACTTTC
CDR3aa: CASSTRGSGANVLTF

d_gene: TRBD1
abundance: -
j_gene: TRBJ1-2
v_gene: TRBV6-6
CDR3nt: TGTGCCAGCAGTCAGACAGGGATTAACTATGGCTACACCTTC
CDR3aa: CASSQTGINYGYTF

d_gene: TRBD1
abundance: -
j_gene: TRBJ1-5
v_gene: TRBV7-2
CDR3nt: TGTGCCAGCAGCTCCTCCCCCCAGACAGGGCGCAGCAATCAGCCCCAGCATTTT
CDR3aa: CASSSSPQTGRSNQPQHF

d_gene: -
abundance: few
j_gene: TRBJ1-2
v_gene: TRBV7-9
CDR3nt: TGTGCCAGCAGCGGGGTAGGAGGTGGGAACTATGGCTACACCTTC
CDR3aa: CASSGVGGGNYGYTF

d_gene: -
abundance: -
j_gene: TRBJ1-1
v_gene: TRBV27
CDR3nt: TGTGCCAGCGCCCCGTGGGGGCCGCAGGAGACTGAAGCTTTCTTT
CDR3aa: CASAPWGPQETEAFF

d_gene: -
abundance: -
j_gene: TRBJ2-3
v_gene: TRBV9
CDR3nt: TGTGCCAGCAGCGTAAGGGCAGGGTTGGACACGCAGTATTTT
CDR3aa: CASSVRAGLDTQYF

d_gene: TRBD1
abundance: few
j_gene: TRBJ2-3
v_gene: TRBV3-1/TRBV3-2
CDR3nt: TGTGCCAGCAGCCTCGGGACAGGGGGATCCGATACGCAGTATTTT
CDR3aa: CASSLGTGGSDTQYF

d_gene: -
abundance: once
j_gene: TRBJ1-2
v_gene: TRBV15
CDR3nt: TGTGCCACCAGCAGGAAAGACGAGGGCGGCTACACCTTC
CDR3aa: CATSRKDEGGYTF

d_gene: TRBD2
abundance: -
j_gene: TRBJ2-7
v_gene: TRBV10-3
CDR3nt: TGTGCCATCAGGGGGACGGGACTAGCGGGAGAGGACGAGCAGTACTTC
CDR3aa: CAIRGTGLAGEDEQYF